This entry concerns a single T cell receptor (beta chain). Its antigen remains unknown. The analysis combined second doses at about 4 or about 12 weeks. These data are taken from a study of T cell responses to AZD1222 COVID-19 vaccine. Profiled with immunoSEQ multiplex PCR; TCRdb holds only in-frame clones, not every one. The repertoire holds under 170,000 clones, with approximately 92% as singletons. Study results and limitations: Recipients of two AZD1222 doses showed rising Spike-specific TCR breadth and depth. Within unmutated variant regions lay the reported targets of nearly half of spike-specific TCRs.

Trimming shortened V by 0 bases and J by 7 bases, and 19 bases separated the two germline ends. The CDR3 has 16 amino acids. Germline V gene sequence: CDR1 SGDLS, CDR2 YYNGEE. The chain employs TRBV9 and TRBJ1-2; D is perhaps TRBD1 (6 bases). Sequenced here: peripheral blood, sampled 28 days after the second AZD1222 dose. The sequence was obtained from an adult who received the AZD1222 COVID-19 vaccine. The CDR3 DNA reads TGTGCCAGCAGCGTAGCTCAGGGGCCAAACCTCGGTGGCTACACCTTC. As protein: CASSVAQGPNLGGYTF.